A single sample gave rise to the 23 T cell receptor beta chains below, sequenced in a study of beta chain features in type 1 diabetes. Of the isolated RNA, all was reverse transcribed, and so the sequenced material was expressed TCRB transcripts. This table comes from immunoSEQ multiplex PCR, and its TCRdb copy is limited to in-frame clones, with some not included. Altogether more than 150,000 clones are present, around 10% being singletons, with the ten largest covering approximately 2%. The material sequenced was central memory CD4+ T cells from blood. These receptors originate from a man aged 18 to 30 in good health.

This clone was picked up a small number of times. The V gene is TRBV29-1, the J gene TRBJ2-3, with TRBD2 matching 14 bases. Germline CDR1 SQVTM, CDR2 ANQGSEA. J lost 6 bases, V lost 2 bases, and 4 bases had no gene match. CDR3 length: 15 amino acids. The CDR3 reads CSVERLAGGPDTQYF. The CDR3 nucleotides read TGCAGCGTTGAAAGACTAGCGGGAGGGCCGGATACGCAGTATTTT.

The gene calls are TRBV28 and TRBJ2-2; D is undetermined. The V end was cut by 5 bases, the J end by 0 bases, with 4 bases between. The CDR3 spans 13 residues. The germline gives CDR1 MDHEN, CDR2 SYDVKM. The CDR3 DNA reads as TGTGCCAGCAGTGCGACGAACACCGGGGAGCTGTTTTTT. This translates into CASSATNTGELFF.

This clone was seen a few times. V and J are TRBV29-1 and TRBJ1-6, with 9 bases fitting TRBD1. The CDR3 sequence is 13 residues long. CDR1 SQVTM and CDR2 ANQGSEA come from the germline V gene. With V trimmed by 4 bases and J by 11 bases, 6 bases remained unmatched. Here the CDR3 reads CSVATGGATPLHF. CDR3 in DNA: TGCAGCGTTGCCACAGGGGGCGCAACACCCCTCCACTTT. Filled out from reference TRBV29-1 and TRBJ1-6, the complete variable domain reads SAVISQKPSRDICQRGTSLTIQCQVDSQVTMMFWYRQQPGQSLTLIATANQGSEATYESGFVIDKFPISRPNLTFSTLTVSNMSPEDSSIYLCSVATGGATPLHFGNGTRLTVT.

This clone was seen a handful of times. The chain combines TRBV18 with TRBJ1-4, with TRBD1 identical over 9 bases. CDR1 and CDR2 from the germline V gene are KGHSH and LQKENI. The trim removed 6 bases at V and 7 bases at J, leaving 3 bases unmatched. This CDR3 spans 13 amino acids. The CDR3 DNA is TGTGCCAGCTCCGGGACAGGGCGTGAAAAACTGTTTTTT. It is translated as CASSGTGREKLFF.

This clone appeared many times. The rearrangement links TRBV4-1 to TRBJ2-1; D unresolved. The germline gives CDR1 MGHRA, CDR2 YSYEKL. The CDR3 spans 16 residues. The V gene lost 1 base and the J gene lost 4 bases, with 14 bases spanning the gap. This CDR3 reads CASSQVDLVQYNEQFF. CDR3 DNA: TGCGCCAGCAGCCAAGTTGACTTGGTCCAATACAATGAGCAGTTCTTC.

The rearrangement uses TRBV2 and TRBJ2-7; 11 positions match TRBD1. V lost 8 bases to trimming and J lost 3 bases; unmatched junction nucleotides: 3. This CDR3 contains 13 residues. CDR1 is SNHLY and CDR2 is FYNNEI in the germline V gene. CDR3 in DNA: TGTGCCAGCGCCGGGACAGGGGGCTACGAGCAGTACTTC. It encodes CASAGTGGYEQYF.

This clone was counted between two and nine times. This sequence joins TRBV7-9 and TRBJ2-3; D not resolved. The germline CDR1 and CDR2 sequences are SEHNR and FQNEAQ (reference sequence). The CDR3 extends over 15 amino acids. The V gene lost 1 base and the J gene lost 1 base, with 9 bases spanning the gap. CDR3 region: CASSLVGAGTDTQYF. The CDR3 DNA follows: TGTGCCAGCAGCTTAGTCGGAGCTGGCACAGATACGCAGTATTTT.

The J gene is TRBJ2-5, the V gene TRBV5-1; a possible D gene is TRBD1 (6 bases). The CDR3 sequence is 16 residues long. Germline CDR1 and CDR2: SGHRS and YFSETQ. With 0 bases removed from V and 0 bases from J, the gap between germline ends came to 12 bases. Written as DNA, the CDR3 is TGCGCCAGCAGCTTGGGTAGCCACAGGGACCAAGAGACCCAGTACTTC. It encodes CASSLGSHRDQETQYF.

The table lists this clone with a few counts. The V and J genes are TRBV18 and TRBJ2-1; 8 positions agree with TRBD2. The CDR3 covers 15 residues. V dropped 4 bases and J dropped 9; count of bases not matched to a gene: 11. CDR1 and CDR2 from the germline V gene are KGHSH and LQKENI. The CDR3 is CASSLAGTSGIEQFF. CDR3 coding DNA: TGTGCCAGCTCACTAGCCGGGACTAGTGGTATTGAGCAGTTCTTC.

The chain recombines TRBV30 with TRBJ1-3; a weak D match, TRBD1 (5 bases). The CDR3 is made up of 14 amino acids. V gave up 3 bases and J gave up 4 bases, with 13 bases separating them. Germline V gene sequence: CDR1 GTSNPN, CDR2 SVGIG (reference sequence). CDR3 residues: CAWSPQGHGNTIYF. In DNA form, the CDR3 reads TGTGCCTGGAGCCCCCAGGGTCACGGAAACACCATATATTTT.

This clone was detected ten times or more. The chain uses TRBV7-2 and TRBJ2-3; D remains unclear. Germline values: CDR1 SGHTA, CDR2 FQGNSA. Trimming removed 3 bases from V and 6 bases from J, with 13 bases in between. The CDR3 sequence is 14 residues long. The CDR3 loop is CASSFSHNPDTQYF. CDR3 DNA: TGTGCCAGCAGCTTCTCCCATAACCCTGATACGCAGTATTTT.

A single count supports this clone. This sequence joins TRBV5-4 and TRBJ2-1, with 10 bases lining up with TRBD1. Trimming cost V 2 bases and J 2 bases; bases outside gene matches: 1. Germline lookup yields CDR1 SGHNT and CDR2 YYREEE (reference sequence). This CDR3 comprises 15 residues. In DNA, the CDR3 is TGTGCCAGCAGCTTTGGGACAGGGGCCTACAATGAGCAGTTCTTC. This sequence encodes CASSFGTGAYNEQFF.

This clone was observed once. The chain uses TRBV29-1 and TRBJ1-2; 9 bases align to TRBD1. This CDR3 spans 12 amino acids. CDR1 SQVTM and CDR2 ANQGSEA come from the germline V gene. The V gene end was trimmed by 6 bases and the J gene end by 8 bases; junction bases not matched to a gene: 7. The CDR3 nucleotides read TGCAGCGTGGGACAGGGCGATCGGGGCTACACCTTC. It is translated as CSVGQGDRGYTF.

This clone was counted between two and nine times. The V gene is TRBV4-3, the J gene TRBJ2-5, with D possibly called TRBD1 or TRBD2 (5 bases each). This CDR3 spans 15 amino acids. CDR1 and CDR2 (germline): LGHNA, YSLEER. The V and J ends lost 4 bases and 4 bases respectively, with 16 bases between them. CDR3 protein: CASSLGTLAGETQYF. The CDR3 DNA reads TGCGCCAGCAGCCTCGGGACCTTGGCGGGAGAGACCCAGTACTTC.

This clone was seen repeatedly, ten times or more. The chain carries TRBV7-3 and TRBJ2-6, with 10 positions matching TRBD1. The trim removed 0 bases at V and 0 bases at J, leaving 5 bases unmatched. Germline CDR1 reads SGHTA; CDR2 reads FQGTGA. This CDR3 region has 19 residues. The CDR3 reads CASSLTRDRGSSGANVLTF. The CDR3 DNA sequence: TGTGCCAGCAGCTTAACCCGGGACAGGGGAAGCTCTGGGGCCAACGTCCTGACTTTC.

V is TRBV9 and J is TRBJ1-2, with 9 bases identical to TRBD1. Trimming took 1 base from V and 6 from J; bases not matched to a gene: 4. The CDR3 totals 14 residues. The germline gives CDR1 SGDLS, CDR2 YYNGEE. The CDR3 protein is CASSVRDRADGYTF. The CDR3 DNA is TGTGCCAGCAGCGTAAGGGACAGGGCGGATGGCTACACCTTC.

CDR3 sequence reads: CATSPRLEVNTEAFF. The CDR3 bases are TGTGCCACCAGCCCGCGGTTGGAGGTGAACACTGAAGCTTTCTTT. V and J are TRBV15 and TRBJ1-1; D gene unclear. V was shortened by 5 bases and J by 0 bases, with 13 bases between the two germline ends. Looked up from germline, CDR1 is LNHNV and CDR2 is YYDKDF (reference sequence). The CDR3 is 15 amino acids. The full variable domain, with the rest looked up from reference TRBV15 and TRBJ1-1, is DAMVIQNPRYQVTQFGKPVTLSCSQTLNHNVMYWYQQKSSQAPKLLFHYYDKDFNNEADTPDNFQSRRPNTSFCFLDIRSPGLGDTAMYLCATSPRLEVNTEAFFGQGTRLTVV.

The V and J genes are TRBV7-3 and TRBJ2-5; a weak D match, TRBD1 (6 bases). Germline CDR1 SGHTA, CDR2 FQGTGA. Trimming removed 0 bases at V and 2 bases at J, with 10 bases between. This CDR3 region has 15 residues. The CDR3 DNA follows: TGTGCCAGCAGCTTAACGTTGACAGGTCAAGAGACCCAGTACTTC. It translates to CASSLTLTGQETQYF.

This clone was seen a handful of times. The germline gene is not matched at one end of the junction; a read error may be the cause. The chain combines TRBV29-1 with TRBJ1-3; D might be TRBD1 (5 bases). The CDR3 has 14 amino acids. Germline V gene sequence: CDR1 SQVTM, CDR2 ANQGSEA. CDR3 bases: TGCAGCGCTGAACCGGGGGACTCTGGAAACACCATATATTTT. Translated, it gives CSAEPGDSGNTIYF.

A few counts support this clone. The rearrangement uses TRBV6-5 and TRBJ1-2; possibly TRBD1 for D (6 bases). Germline V gene data show CDR1 as MNHEY and CDR2 as SVGAGI. This CDR3 spans 15 amino acids. With 6 bases removed from V and 0 bases from J, the gap between germline ends came to 14 bases. The CDR3 protein is CASRRQGQANYGYTF. As DNA, the CDR3 is TGTGCCAGCAGACGGCAGGGGCAAGCTAACTATGGCTACACCTTC.

This clone showed up just a few times. This rearrangement joins TRBV7-2 to TRBJ1-2, with TRBD1 as a possible D gene (6 bases). The CDR3 is 14 amino acids. V was pared by 3 bases and J by 7 bases, with 15 bases between. CDR1 and CDR2 from the germline V gene are SGHTA and FQGNSA. The CDR3 region is CASSFGQPSGGYTF. As DNA, the CDR3 is TGTGCCAGCAGCTTCGGACAGCCTTCGGGTGGCTACACCTTC.

The chain is built from TRBV29-1 and TRBJ1-1, with a tentative D call TRBD1 (5 bases). The CDR3 totals 10 residues. V was shortened by 7 bases and J by 5 bases, with 8 bases between the two germline ends. Germline V gives CDR1 SQVTM, CDR2 ANQGSEA. In nucleotides, the CDR3 is TGCAGCGGAAAGGGGACTGAAGCTTTCTTT. It specifies CSGKGTEAFF.

This clone was observed a few times. The chain carries TRBV5-8 and TRBJ2-7; tentative D call: TRBD2 (5 bases). The germline V and J ends were trimmed by 0 bases and 4 bases, with 14 bases remaining between them. The CDR3 spans 15 residues. Germline lookup yields CDR1 SGHTS and CDR2 YDEGEE. The DNA of the CDR3 is TGTGCCAGCAGCTTGGGGAGGACCCGAGGATACGAGCAGTACTTC. Translation gives CASSLGRTRGYEQYF.